This T cell receptor (beta chain) comes out of a study of early T cells in non-severe SARS-CoV-2 infection. Overall study: Unsorted whole blood bulk RNA was sequenced, with unpaired chains.

Germline V gene data show CDR1 as DFQATT and CDR2 as SNEGSKA (reference sequence). Deletions cut 0 bases from V and 0 bases from J, with 15 bases between. The CDR3 is 16 residues long. Individual cDNA molecules received unique molecular identifiers. One entry per CDR3 protein, called by TCRdb with MiXCR from the 5' RACE reads. Here the sample spans some 71,000 distinct CDR3 sequences, around 10% being singletons. This clonotype was found a few times. The receptor's source is an adult who was a healthcare worker with PCR-confirmed SARS-CoV-2 infection or an uninfected control (not recorded which). This chain links TRBV20-1 with TRBJ2-7; D unclear. Sequenced material: whole blood, taken at baseline. In DNA form, the CDR3 reads TGCAGTGCTAGAGATAGTTCTCTGGGATTCTCCTACGAGCAGTACTTC. It yields the protein CSARDSSLGFSYEQYF.